Below are 25 T cell receptor beta chains sequenced from a single sample in a study of T cells in women clearing cervical HPV infection. TCRdb keeps only in-frame clones here, not all; method: immunoSEQ multiplex PCR. The data show tens of thousands of clones, and the top ten clones hold approximately 5.4%. The sample comprised blood buffy coat. The receptors originated from a woman between 18 and 75 years old with a cervical HPV16 infection that either progressed to CIN3+ or cleared (not recorded which).

With respect to this clone: The observed sequence ends 3 residues before the CDR3 terminus, with the missing tail filled in from the germline J gene. This rearrangement joins TRBV3-1 (or the pseudogene TRBV3-2) to TRBJ1-4; D is uncertain. CDR1 and CDR2 (germline): LGHDT, YNNKEL (reference sequence). This CDR3 has 15 residues. V lost 3 bases and J 8 bases, leaving 16 bases between the germline ends. This CDR3 is CASSQAWATGEKLFF. The DNA read from the CDR3 is TGTGCCAGCAGCCAGGCGTGGGCCACGGGGGAAAAA.

As concerns this clone: The read terminates 3 residues before the CDR3 end, so the remaining end is supplied by the germline J gene. V and J are TRBV19 and TRBJ2-7; D unresolved. Germline CDR1 and CDR2: LNHDA and SQIVND (reference sequence). The CDR3 spans 13 residues. The germline V and J ends were trimmed by 3 bases and 1 base, with 7 bases remaining between them. The DNA read from the CDR3 is TGTGCCAGTAGTATCGGCGGATCCTACGAG. Protein product: CASSIGGSYE. The whole CDR3 is CASSIGGSYEQYF.

The CDR3 reads CASSLSWANTGELFF. CDR3 bases read: TGTGCCAGCAGCTTAAGTTGGGCCAACACCGGGGAG. This chain joins TRBV11-2 and TRBJ2-2; D is ambiguous. The read ends 3 residues before the CDR3 terminus; that terminus is restored from the germline J gene. The CDR3 consists of 15 residues. Looked up from germline, CDR1 is SGHAT and CDR2 is FQNNGV. V lost 2 bases, J lost 2 bases, and 9 bases lay in between.

With regard to this clone: The read ends 3 residues early relative to the CDR3; the germline J gene fills the gap. The chain carries TRBV29-1 and TRBJ1-3; 8 nucleotides line up with TRBD1. The CDR3 is made up of 11 amino acids. From germline, CDR1 is SQVTM and CDR2 ANQGSEA. Germline trimming cut 7 bases from V and 7 bases from J; bases unmatched to any gene: 3. The sequenced CDR3 bases are TGCAGCGCCACAGGGGGTAACACC. Translated, it gives CSATGGNT. The entire CDR3 reads CSATGGNTIYF.

About this clone itself: The sequence runs out 3 residues before the end of the CDR3; the remainder is reconstructed from the germline J gene. This chain uses TRBV12-3 or TRBV12-4 with TRBJ2-3; TRBD2 is a possible D gene (6 bases). Deletions cut 6 bases from V and 0 bases from J, with 13 bases between. This CDR3 spans 15 amino acids. The covered CDR3 bases are TGTGCCAGCAGAATTAGCGGAGCTAGCACAGATACG. It translates to CASRISGASTDT. In full, the CDR3 is CASRISGASTDTQYF.

For this clone: The read is 3 residues too short to cover the CDR3 end, so that end is filled in from the germline J gene. The V call is TRBV5-4, the J call TRBJ1-2, with TRBD1 matching 7 bases. In germline, CDR1 is SGHNT, CDR2 YYREEE (reference sequence). This CDR3 region has 15 residues. The V and J ends lost 6 bases and 3 bases, in that order; junction bases with no gene match: 11. Here the CDR3 reads CASTKPPGTDYGYTF. Partial CDR3 DNA: TGTGCCAGCACCAAACCTCCGGGGACAGACTATGGC.

As concerns this clone: The sequenced fragment ends 3 residues before the CDR3 boundary, so the rest is inferred from the germline J gene. V is TRBV5-4 and J is TRBJ1-4, with 8 positions matching TRBD1. This CDR3 has 16 residues. The germline V gene has CDR1 SGHNT and CDR2 YYREEE (reference sequence). The ends lost 0 bases at V and 6 bases at J; junction bases unmatched: 7. The covered CDR3 bases are TGTGCCAGCAGCTTGGGGGGCAGGGGGCGCGATGAAAAA. Translated: CASSLGGRGRDEK. The entire CDR3 is CASSLGGRGRDEKLFF.

Measured by frequency, this clone is medium-sized. With the read ending 3 residues before the CDR3 end, the germline J gene is used to fill in that end. This chain connects TRBV2 to TRBJ2-2; tentative D call: TRBD1 (5 bases). Looked up from germline, CDR1 is SNHLY and CDR2 is FYNNEI. This CDR3 is built from 14 residues. Trimming removed 5 bases at V and 1 base at J, with 8 bases between. Partial CDR3 DNA: TGTGCCAGCAGTTCCACAGGGAACACCGGGGAG. It translates to CASSSTGNTGE. In full, the CDR3 reads CASSSTGNTGELFF. The full variable domain, completed using reference TRBV2 and TRBJ2-2, is EPEVTQTPSHQVTQMGQEVILRCVPISNHLYFYWYRQILGQKVEFLVSFYNNEISEKSEIFDDQFSVERPDGSNFTLKIRSTKLEDSAMYFCASSSTGNTGELFFGEGSRLTVL.

As to this clone: The read comes to an end 3 residues before the CDR3 does, leaving the germline J gene to fill in the end. The J gene is TRBJ2-3, the V gene TRBV7-9; D possibly corresponds to TRBD1 (6 bases). CDR1 and CDR2 (germline): SEHNR, FQNEAQ (reference sequence). CDR3 length: 15 residues. V gave up 5 bases and J gave up 1 base, with 13 bases separating them. CDR3 DNA, as far as it was read: TGTGCCAGCAGCATGACAGGCCAGGGCACAGATACG. The encoded protein is CASSMTGQGTDT. The entire CDR3 is CASSMTGQGTDTQYF.

As to this clone: At one end, the junction sequence differs from germline, possibly due to a read error. The CDR3 end falls 3 residues outside the read, so it is completed with the germline J gene. The rearrangement joins TRBV7-9 to TRBJ2-1; D is undetermined. Germline V gene lookup returns CDR1 SEHNR and CDR2 FQNEAQ (reference sequence). The CDR3 spans 15 residues. The CDR3 here is CASRIAESSYDEQFF. The sequenced part of the CDR3 DNA is TGTGCCAGCAGGATCGCCGAGAGCTCCTACGATGAG.

On this clone itself: The CDR3 end lies 3 residues beyond the end of the read and is filled in from the germline J gene. The rearrangement joins TRBV7-8 to TRBJ1-1, with 9 positions matching TRBD1. The V gene end was trimmed by 2 bases and the J gene end by 6 bases; junction bases not matched to a gene: 4. This CDR3 contains 14 residues. CDR1 SGHVS and CDR2 FQNEAQ come from the germline V gene. The CDR3 region is CASSLTQGAPEAFF. The covered CDR3 bases are TGTGCCAGCAGCTTAACACAGGGGGCCCCTGAA. The full variable domain, with the rest looked up from reference TRBV7-8 and TRBJ1-1, is GAGVSQSPRYKVAKRGQDVALRCDPISGHVSLFWYQQALGQGPEFLTYFQNEAQLDKSGLPSDRFFAERPEGSVSTLKIQRTQQEDSAVYLCASSLTQGAPEAFFGQGTRLTVV.

As regards this clone: The CDR3 end falls 3 residues outside the read, so it is completed with the germline J gene. V and J are TRBV19 and TRBJ2-7; weak D call: TRBD2 (6 bases). The germline V gene encodes CDR1 LNHDA and CDR2 SQIVND (reference sequence). The V and J ends lost 3 bases and 3 bases respectively, with 15 bases between them. CDR3 size: 15 residues. The covered CDR3 bases are TGTGCCAGTAGTATGGATCGGGGGATACTCTACGAG. This gives the protein CASSMDRGILYE. The whole CDR3 sequence reads CASSMDRGILYEQYF.

As for this clone: The read comes to an end 3 residues before the CDR3 does, leaving the germline J gene to fill in the end. The V call is TRBV5-1, the J call TRBJ2-1; D might be TRBD2 (6 bases). This CDR3 region has 15 residues. Germline loops: CDR1 SGHRS, CDR2 YFSETQ. The V end lost 6 bases, the J end lost 4 bases, and 17 bases lay between the germline ends. Here the CDR3 reads CASTRPGEQYNEQFF. The CDR3 DNA, read in part, is TGCGCCAGCACTCGACCGGGGGAGCAATACAATGAG.

As concerns this clone: The missing CDR3 end, 3 residues past where the read stops, is filled in from the germline J gene. The rearrangement uses TRBV6-2 or TRBV6-3 and TRBJ1-1, with 7 bases fitting TRBD1. The CDR3 runs to 14 residues. CDR1 is MNHEY and CDR2 is SVGEGT in the germline V gene. V was clipped by 6 bases and J by 7 bases; unmatched bases: 11. The CDR3 is CASSRPAHRGEAFF. The CDR3 bases that were read are TGTGCCAGCAGCCGACCGGCCCACAGGGGTGAA.

Turning to this clone: The CDR3 extends 3 residues past the end of the read, so its final part is completed from the germline J gene. This sequence joins TRBV5-1 and TRBJ2-5; D gene ambiguous. V was clipped by 0 bases and J by 4 bases, with 4 bases between them. There are 12 residues in the CDR3. Germline-derived CDR1 and CDR2 are SGHRS and YFSETQ. CDR3 DNA (partial): TGCGCCAGCAGCTTGGCCAGAGAGACC. It codes for CASSLARET. The CDR3 as a whole reads CASSLARETQYF.

Worth noting for this clone: The read terminates 3 residues before the CDR3 end, so the remaining end is supplied by the germline J gene. The chain couples TRBV5-1 to TRBJ2-7; tentatively, D is TRBD2 (7 bases). Looked up from germline, CDR1 is SGHRS and CDR2 is YFSETQ. V was trimmed by 0 bases and J by 0 bases, leaving 13 bases between them. This CDR3 contains 16 residues. CDR3 residues: CASSLDGGASSYEQYF. CDR3 DNA (partial): TGCGCCAGCAGCTTGGATGGGGGGGCGAGCTCCTACGAG.

Of note for this clone: The read halts 3 residues ahead of the CDR3 end, with the missing end drawn from the germline J gene. The chain couples TRBV5-1 to TRBJ2-1; no definite D call. The CDR3 is 13 amino acids. Between the trimmed V and J ends, which lost 0 bases and 8 bases, there was a span of 9 bases. Germline loops: CDR1 SGHRS, CDR2 YFSETQ. The CDR3 loop is CASSLEQRDEQFF. The CDR3 bases that were read are TGCGCCAGCAGCTTGGAACAACGAGATGAG.

On this clone itself: The CDR3 end is not reached by the read, which stops 3 residues before it; the germline J gene fills it in. Other DNA variants within this sample encode the same CDR3. This chain uses TRBV18 with TRBJ1-2; TRBD1 matches at 7 bases. Germline CDR1 and CDR2: KGHSH and LQKENI. The CDR3 contains 16 residues. The sequenced CDR3 bases are TGTGCCAGCTCACCACTAAATAGGTCAGGGGGAGATACC. Protein: CASSPLNRSGGDT. The complete CDR3 protein is CASSPLNRSGGDTYTF.

On this clone: With the read ending 3 residues before the CDR3 end, the germline J gene is used to fill in that end. The chain carries TRBV2 and TRBJ2-6; no reliable D call. Per the germline V gene, CDR1 is SNHLY and CDR2 is FYNNEI. V lost 4 bases and J 4 bases, leaving 20 bases between the germline ends. The length of the CDR3 is 18 residues. The covered CDR3 bases are TGTGCCAGCAGTGTAGTGGGCAGTGGAATCTCCGGGGCCAACGTC. This translates into CASSVVGSGISGANV. The full CDR3 protein is CASSVVGSGISGANVLTF. The whole variable domain, filled in from reference TRBV2 and TRBJ2-6, reads EPEVTQTPSHQVTQMGQEVILRCVPISNHLYFYWYRQILGQKVEFLVSFYNNEISEKSEIFDDQFSVERPDGSNFTLKIRSTKLEDSAMYFCASSVVGSGISGANVLTFGAGSRLTVL.

Concerning this clone: Read data end 3 residues before the CDR3 end; the end is taken from the germline J gene. V usage is TRBV30 and J usage is TRBJ2-3; D might be TRBD2 (6 bases). Deletions cut 0 bases from V and 3 bases from J, with 13 bases between. This CDR3 has 15 residues. Germline lookup yields CDR1 GTSNPN and CDR2 SVGIG (reference sequence). The sequenced part of the CDR3 DNA is TGTGCCTGGAGTGTCGGAGGGTATAGGACAGATACG. Translating it yields CAWSVGGYRTDT. The full CDR3 reads CAWSVGGYRTDTQYF.

With regard to this clone: Read data end 3 residues before the CDR3 end; the end is taken from the germline J gene. The V and J genes are TRBV2 and TRBJ1-5, with 9 bases that match TRBD1. This CDR3 region has 14 residues. The V gene's germline CDR1 is SNHLY and CDR2 FYNNEI. The ends lost 6 bases at V and 5 bases at J; junction bases unmatched: 5. The sequenced CDR3 bases are TGTGCCAGCAGAGAGACAGGGGGGTATCAGCCC. It specifies CASRETGGYQP. The whole CDR3 sequence is CASRETGGYQPQHF.

With regard to this clone: The read terminates 3 residues ahead of where the CDR3 ends, so the germline J gene completes it. Other DNA sequences in this sample translate to the same CDR3. The chain joins TRBV11-3 to TRBJ2-3, with 8 bases fitting TRBD1. V dropped 6 bases and J dropped 0; count of bases not matched to a gene: 2. Germline loops: CDR1 SGHNT, CDR2 YENEEA. CDR3 size: 14 residues. CDR3 sequence: CASSQGASTDTQYF. Partial CDR3 DNA: TGTGCCAGCAGTCAGGGGGCTAGCACAGATACG.

CDR3 sequence: CASSLILPVARGESSSYNEQFF. The part of the CDR3 DNA that was read is TGTGCCAGCAGCTTAATCCTACCGGTGGCCAGGGGGGAATCGAGCTCCTACAATGAG. The chain employs TRBV7-3 and TRBJ2-1, with D perhaps matching TRBD1 (7 bases). The read gets to within 3 residues of the CDR3 end, and the germline J gene fills in the rest. Germline-derived CDR1 and CDR2 are SGHTA and FQGTGA. This CDR3 contains 22 residues. Trimming removed 1 base from V and 0 bases from J, with 28 bases in between.

On this clone itself: The DNA ends 3 residues before the CDR3 does, and the rest of the CDR3 is filled in from the germline J gene. The chain joins TRBV6-1 to TRBJ1-3, with TRBD1 matching over 7 bases. V lost 4 bases and J lost 6; bases outside the gene matches: 9. The CDR3 consists of 15 residues. CDR1 is MNHNS, CDR2 SASEGT, per germline. Partial CDR3 DNA: TGTGCCAGCAGTGGGACCGGACAGGTGGAAAACACC. Its translation is CASSGTGQVENT. Given in full, the CDR3 is CASSGTGQVENTIYF.

Details on this clone: The read gets to within 3 residues of the CDR3 end, and the germline J gene fills in the rest. The rearrangement links TRBV9 to TRBJ2-1; the match to TRBD2 covers 9 bases. V shed 4 bases and J 3 bases; nucleotides not matched to a gene: 2. The germline gives CDR1 SGDLS, CDR2 YYNGEE. The CDR3 has 14 residues. The CDR3 reads CASSLAGIYNEQFF. The DNA read from the CDR3 is TGTGCCAGCAGCCTAGCGGGGATCTACAATGAG.